This TCR beta chain was identified during a study of T cells after yellow fever vaccination. The table lists this clonotype with a few counts. Generation of TCR cDNA used 5'RACE template switching (which added a universal primer site and UMIs). MiXCR was run by TCRdb on the 5' RACE reads, yielding one entry per CDR3 protein. This table holds 400,000 or so distinct CDR3 sequences, approximately 10% found once. The CDR3 totals 11 residues. Germline CDR1 SNHLY, CDR2 FYNNEI. Deletions cut 4 bases from V and 7 bases from J, with 4 bases between. The TCR comes from a man between 18 and 29 years old who received the YFV17D yellow fever vaccine. The rearrangement uses TRBV2 and TRBJ2-2, with D hard to call. The sample consisted of PBMCs, taken on the day of the first yellow fever vaccination. CDR3 sequence (DNA): TGTGCCAGCAGTGGGGACGGGGAGCTGTTTTTT. Translated: CASSGDGELFF.